This TCR beta chain originates from a study of cytomegalovirus exposure and HLA in healthy donors. Study findings and constraints: A later analysis showed HLA-associated TCR beta chains outstripping equally common others in clonal expansion. The authors reported that TCR beta sequences could predict HLA-A and HLA-B alleles. These predictions were accurate for most subjects in the first cohort. In a later analysis, TCR beta V- and J-gene trimming was associated with a missense DCLRE1C variant.

CDR1 and CDR2 from the germline V gene are SGHAT and FQNNGV. V lost 1 base, J lost 8 bases, and 17 bases lay in between. The CDR3 totals 16 residues. On this clone: Its antigen is not known.

PCR primers comprised 60 Vbeta and 13 Jbeta primers. The data were produced by immunoSEQ multiplex PCR, yet TCRdb's version contains in-frame clones alone and is incomplete. The top ten clones hold about 3.1% of a sample with more than 95,000 clones, approximately 17% of them seen once. The receptor's source is a female donor in good health and CMV-seropositive. Sequenced: PBMCs. The genes are TRBV11-2 and TRBJ1-4; possibly TRBD1 for D (5 bases). Here the CDR3 reads CASSLGYSNNREKLFF. The CDR3 DNA sequence: TGTGCCAGCAGCTTAGGTTATTCCAACAACAGGGAAAAACTGTTTTTT.